The following is a T cell receptor beta chain sequence with its context. No antigen is known for it. Time point described: week 35, safety follow-up. Every single dose of the vaccine, 300 ug of mutant IDH1 20-mer peptide, came with topical imiquimod. These data originate in a study of a mutant IDH1 vaccine in newly diagnosed glioma. Overall study context: Vaccines were begun 4-6 weeks after radiotherapy alone, or with temozolomide cycles. It was radiotherapy, temozolomide, or both that patients received previously, with most receiving both.

Produced via immunoSEQ multiplex PCR; TCRdb's table is partial and in-frame only. The sample carries around 30,000 clones, around 77% recorded once. The CDR3 loop spans 13 amino acids. V was shortened by 3 bases and J by 4 bases, with 9 bases between the two germline ends. From germline, CDR1 is PRHDT and CDR2 FYEKMQ (reference sequence). The receptor was derived from a man aged 40-49 years with glioma. Some clones in this sample may be carry-over from other donors' samples. The sequencing here drew on PBMCs, taken from a glioma patient whose treatment included an IDH1 peptide vaccine. The chain has TRBV13 and TRBJ1-1; tentative D call: TRBD1 (5 bases). The CDR3 DNA reads as TGTGCCAGCAGCTTGGGGGGTGGCACTGAAGCTTTCTTT. It encodes CASSLGGGTEAFF. Full variable domain (remainder filled in from reference TRBV13 and TRBJ1-1): AAGVIQSPRHLIKEKRETATLKCYPIPRHDTVYWYQQGPGQDPQFLISFYEKMQSDKGSIPDRFSAQQFSDYHSELNMSSLELGDSALYFCASSLGGGTEAFFGQGTRLTVV.